Below, 13 T cell receptor beta chains from the same sample are listed, as sequenced in a study of technical replicates of blood from a handful of donors. The assay was immunoSEQ multiplex PCR, and TCRdb's table has in-frame clones only and misses some. The sample gives 65,000 to 85,000 clones, around 90% of which show up once; about 0.35% is in the top ten. The material sequenced was T cells isolated from PBMCs. The origin of the receptors is a human donor in good health.

The chain has TRBV4-1 and TRBJ2-1; 9 nucleotides align to TRBD2. Trimming took 6 bases from V and 5 from J; bases not matched to a gene: 17. CDR1 and CDR2 from the germline V gene are MGHRA and YSYEKL. The CDR3 length is 18 residues. The CDR3 is CASSRLPGLAGLNNEQFF. In DNA, the CDR3 is TGCGCCAGCAGTCGTCTCCCGGGACTAGCAGGGTTAAACAATGAGCAGTTCTTC.

The chain carries TRBV7-9 and TRBJ2-1, with D tentatively TRBD1 (5 bases). The CDR3 covers 13 residues. Germline CDR1 SEHNR, CDR2 FQNEAQ (reference sequence). V lost 4 bases, J lost 7 bases, and 11 bases lay in between. The CDR3 spells CASSSYDSNEQFF. The CDR3 nucleotides read TGTGCCAGCAGCTCGTACGACAGTAATGAGCAGTTCTTC.

This clone was observed a handful of times. The rearrangement links TRBV20-1 to TRBJ1-2, with a possible D match to TRBD1 (5 bases). CDR3 length equals 11 residues. From germline, CDR1 is DFQATT and CDR2 SNEGSKA (reference sequence). V lost 4 bases and J 6 bases, leaving 9 bases between the germline ends. DNA of the CDR3: TGCAGTGCTACCGGGGGTCATGGCTACACCTTC. Its protein product is CSATGGHGYTF.

V is TRBV27 and J is TRBJ2-7; 9 nucleotides agree with TRBD1. Germline CDR1 reads MNHEY; CDR2 reads SMNVEV (reference sequence). Losses at the gene ends were 1 base for V and 7 bases for J; bases not matched to a gene: 5. CDR3 length: 14 amino acids. CDR3 nucleotides: TGTGCCAGCAGTTTATTGGACAGGGGATATGAGCAGTACTTC. Translating it yields CASSLLDRGYEQYF.

This clone has a handful of counts. The chain joins TRBV9 to TRBJ1-2; no clear D gene. CDR1 SGDLS and CDR2 YYNGEE come from the germline V gene. V lost 0 bases to trimming and J lost 5 bases, with 17 bases between them. The CDR3 covers 16 residues. CDR3 DNA: TGTGCCAGCAGCGTAGAGACTAGGGCAGGCGGATATGGCTACACCTTC. Amino acid sequence: CASSVETRAGGYGYTF.

The J gene is TRBJ2-1, the V gene TRBV30; 8 nucleotides align to TRBD2. The CDR3 is 16 residues long. Germline assignment: CDR1 GTSNPN and CDR2 SVGIG (reference sequence). The trim removed 7 bases at V and 0 bases at J, leaving 11 bases unmatched. The CDR3 DNA follows: TGTGCCTTACTGTTTTTTAGCGGGGCCTCCTACAATGAGCAGTTCTTC. Residues: CALLFFSGASYNEQFF.

This clone has a single count. The chain has TRBV5-8 and TRBJ1-2, with a weak D call TRBD1 (6 bases). The ends were cut back, 1 base at V and 7 bases at J, with 14 bases in the middle. Germline V gives CDR1 SGHTS, CDR2 YDEGEE. The CDR3 loop spans 14 amino acids. The CDR3 DNA is TGTGCCAGCAGCTTGCCCACAGGGCTAGCTGGCTACACCTTC. Translated: CASSLPTGLAGYTF. The full variable domain, rest sourced from reference TRBV5-8 and TRBJ1-2, is EAGVTQSPTHLIKTRGQQATLRCSPISGHTSVYWYQQALGLGLQFLLWYDEGEERNRGNFPPRFSGRQFPNYSSELNVNALELEDSALYLCASSLPTGLAGYTFGSGTRLTVV.

The chain recombines TRBV7-9 with TRBJ1-3, with TRBD1 identical over 7 bases. CDR3 length: 15 residues. Germline lookup yields CDR1 SEHNR and CDR2 FQNEAQ (reference sequence). V shed 5 bases and J 0 bases; nucleotides not matched to a gene: 4. CDR3 DNA sequence: TGTGCCAGCAGCCCGGGACAGAACTCTGGAAACACCATATATTTT. This codes for CASSPGQNSGNTIYF.

The chain employs TRBV25-1 and TRBJ2-1; 9 bases fit TRBD2. The germline V gene has CDR1 MGHDK and CDR2 SYGVNS. V gave up 6 bases and J gave up 5 bases; unmatched junction bases: 5. The CDR3 contains 14 residues. CDR3 bases: TGTGCCAGCAGGAGGACTAGCGCAGACAATGAGCAGTTCTTC. It yields the protein CASRRTSADNEQFF.

The chain recombines TRBV11-3 with TRBJ2-1; 8 positions match TRBD2. CDR1 SGHNT and CDR2 YENEEA come from the germline V gene. V lost 1 base to trimming and J lost 7 bases; unmatched junction nucleotides: 3. The CDR3 loop spans 14 amino acids. Here the CDR3 DNA reads TGTGCCAGCAGCTTAGGAGCTAGCGGGAATGAGCAGTTCTTC. Translation: CASSLGASGNEQFF. Supplemented by reference TRBV11-3 and TRBJ2-1, the full variable domain reads EAGVVQSPRYKIIEKKQPVAFWCNPISGHNTLYWYLQNLGQGPELLIRYENEEAVDDSQLPKDRFSAERLKGVDSTLKIQPAELGDSAVYLCASSLGASGNEQFFGPGTRLTVL.

The CDR3 region has the DNA TGTGCCAGCAGTTATGGTGCGGGGTTGTATGAGCAGTTCTTC. It specifies CASSYGAGLYEQFF. The gene calls are TRBV27 and TRBJ2-1; D might be TRBD2 (6 bases). CDR1 is MNHEY, CDR2 SMNVEV, per germline (reference sequence). This CDR3 is 14 amino acids long. With 4 bases removed from V and 8 bases from J, the gap between germline ends came to 15 bases.

The chain links TRBV28 to TRBJ2-2, with 8 bases matching TRBD2. The V gene end was trimmed by 10 bases and the J gene end by 4 bases; junction bases not matched to a gene: 8. This CDR3 is built from 14 residues. Germline values: CDR1 MDHEN, CDR2 SYDVKM. The DNA of the CDR3 is TGTGCCACAGGCCTAGCGGGTGCCACCGGGGAGCTGTTTTTT. Its translation is CATGLAGATGELFF.

The V gene is TRBV10-3, the J gene TRBJ2-7, with 10 nucleotides matching TRBD1. The CDR3 loop spans 16 amino acids. With 6 bases clipped from V and 6 bases from J, the junction kept 14 bases outside the gene matches. CDR1 is ENHRY, CDR2 SYGVKD, per germline. CDR3 nucleotides: TGTGCCATCAGCCCGGGACAGGGGATCCCTATAGGCGAGCAGTACTTC. Residues: CAISPGQGIPIGEQYF.